One sample yielded the 31 T cell receptor beta chains listed below, sequenced in a study of T cell responses to AZD1222 COVID-19 vaccine. The data were produced by immunoSEQ multiplex PCR, yet TCRdb's version contains in-frame clones alone and is incomplete. The sample records 130,000 or so clones, over 75% being singletons. Sequencing was performed on peripheral blood, taken 28 days after the second dose of the MenACWY control vaccine. Receptors originate from an adult who received the MenACWY meningococcal vaccine as a control.

CDR3 residues: CASSLVSGGVGGNTIYF. The CDR3 bases are TGTGCCAGCAGCTTAGTGAGTGGGGGAGTCGGTGGAAACACCATATATTTT. The chain couples TRBV7-2 to TRBJ1-3; D possibly corresponds to TRBD1 (5 bases). This CDR3 region has 17 residues. Germline-derived CDR1 and CDR2 are SGHTA and FQGNSA. V lost 1 base, J lost 3 bases, and 16 bases lay in between.

The genes are TRBV29-1 and TRBJ1-1; D not certain. The germline CDR1 and CDR2 sequences are SQVTM and ANQGSEA. V was cut by 0 bases and J by 7 bases, with 9 bases left in between. This CDR3 is built from 12 residues. The CDR3: CSVEDPRREAFF. Here the CDR3 DNA reads TGCAGCGTTGAAGACCCACGCCGTGAAGCTTTCTTT.

This clone came up once. This chain uses TRBV6-1 with TRBJ2-7, with D hard to call. V lost 2 bases and J 0 bases, leaving 14 bases between the germline ends. Germline lookup yields CDR1 MNHNS and CDR2 SASEGT. CDR3 size: 16 residues. CDR3 sequence: CASSEFEREASYEQYF. The CDR3 DNA is TGTGCCAGCAGTGAATTTGAGCGCGAGGCCTCCTACGAGCAGTACTTC.

This chain uses TRBV28 with TRBJ1-4, with 7 bases identical to TRBD1. The J segment lost 0 bases and the V segment lost 4 bases, leaving 8 bases of the junction unmatched. Germline CDR1 MDHEN, CDR2 SYDVKM. The CDR3 has 17 amino acids. DNA for the CDR3: TGTGCCAGCAGTTCACCCACAGGGGTGGCAACTAATGAAAAACTGTTTTTT. Amino acids: CASSSPTGVATNEKLFF.

The V gene is TRBV10-3, the J gene TRBJ1-2; 11 nucleotides align to TRBD1. The CDR3 extends over 14 amino acids. Germline trimming cut 7 bases from V and 3 bases from J; bases unmatched to any gene: 4. Germline assignment: CDR1 ENHRY and CDR2 SYGVKD. The CDR3 spells CAITGTGGDYGYTF. For the CDR3, the DNA is TGTGCCATCACCGGGACAGGGGGGGACTATGGCTACACCTTC.

The chain employs TRBV18 and TRBJ1-2; D unclear. Germline lookup yields CDR1 KGHSH and CDR2 LQKENI. Trimming took off 3 bases at V and 6 bases at J, with 20 bases between the two ends. This CDR3 has 16 amino acids. In DNA form, the CDR3 reads TGTGCCAGCTCACCGGCTCAACTAGGGCGTACGAATGGCTACACCTTC. This gives the protein CASSPAQLGRTNGYTF.

This sequence joins TRBV28 and TRBJ1-2; the match to TRBD1 covers 7 bases. The CDR3 loop spans 12 amino acids. Germline CDR1 and CDR2: MDHEN and SYDVKM. The V gene end was trimmed by 8 bases and the J gene end by 5 bases; junction bases not matched to a gene: 5. The CDR3 DNA reads as TGTGCCAGCGAGGGGGCAGGGTATGGCTACACCTTC. It yields the protein CASEGAGYGYTF.

The chain couples TRBV11-3 to TRBJ1-1; D ambiguous. The germline V and J ends were trimmed by 4 bases and 9 bases, with 15 bases remaining between them. CDR1 is SGHNT and CDR2 is YENEEA in the germline V gene. This CDR3 is 13 amino acids long. The CDR3 nucleotides are TGTGCCAGCAGCTGGCGGAGGACGGAGAAAGCTTTCTTT. Translated, it gives CASSWRRTEKAFF.

CDR3 sequence reads: CASSRDLQETQYF. The CDR3 DNA reads TGTGCCAGCAGTCGGGACTTACAAGAGACCCAGTACTTC. The chain carries TRBV12-3 or TRBV12-4 and TRBJ2-5; D perhaps matches TRBD2 (6 bases). The length of the CDR3 is 13 residues. The V gene lost 5 bases and the J gene lost 2 bases, with 9 bases spanning the gap.

This chain links TRBV3-1 (or the pseudogene TRBV3-2) with TRBJ2-4; tentatively, D is TRBD1 (6 bases). Germline CDR1 is LGHDT and CDR2 is YNNKEL (reference sequence). Trimming took 1 base from V and 5 from J, leaving 6 bases between them. The CDR3 extends over 13 amino acids. CDR3 residues: CASSQAGENIQYF. DNA of the CDR3: TGTGCCAGCAGCCAAGCAGGGGAAAACATTCAGTACTTC.

The chain uses TRBV12-3 or TRBV12-4 and TRBJ1-1, with no clear D. The V end lost 7 bases, the J end lost 1 base, and 10 bases lay between the germline ends. The CDR3 extends over 13 amino acids. CDR3 sequence reads: CASNRSPNTEAFF. The CDR3 region has the DNA TGTGCCAGCAATAGGTCCCCGAACACTGAAGCTTTCTTT.

V and J are TRBV7-2 and TRBJ2-3, with 7 bases that match TRBD2. Germline assignment: CDR1 SGHTA and CDR2 FQGNSA. Losses at the gene ends were 1 base for V and 3 bases for J; bases not matched to a gene: 1. CDR3 size: 14 residues. As DNA, the CDR3 is TGTGCCAGCAGCTTAGACGGGGGGACAGATACGCAGTATTTT. It specifies CASSLDGGTDTQYF.

The CDR3: CASSGRAGVADTQYF. The CDR3 nucleotides are TGTGCCTCCTCCGGACGAGCGGGGGTTGCAGATACGCAGTATTTT. The J gene is TRBJ2-3, the V gene TRBV19; the match to TRBD2 covers 8 bases. V shed 11 bases and J 4 bases; nucleotides not matched to a gene: 14. Germline V gives CDR1 LNHDA, CDR2 SQIVND (reference sequence). This CDR3 spans 15 amino acids.

The CDR3 loop is CASSGLAGGQDTQYF. CDR3 sequence (DNA): TGTGCCAGCAGTGGGTTAGCGGGGGGGCAAGATACGCAGTATTTT. The chain combines TRBV25-1 with TRBJ2-3; 11 nucleotides line up with TRBD2. The CDR3 runs to 15 residues. CDR1 and CDR2 (germline): MGHDK, SYGVNS. After removal of 4 bases from V and 5 bases from J, the junction contained 5 bases not matched to a gene. The full variable domain, rest sourced from reference TRBV25-1 and TRBJ2-3, is EADIYQTPRYLVIGTGKKITLECSQTMGHDKMYWYQQDPGMELHLIHYSYGVNSTEKGDLSSESTVSRIRTEHFPLTLESARPSHTSQYLCASSGLAGGQDTQYFGPGTRLTVL.

This chain joins TRBV28 and TRBJ2-4; a possible D gene is TRBD1 (5 bases). The CDR3 contains 16 residues. Per germline, CDR1 MDHEN and CDR2 SYDVKM. V dropped 1 base and J dropped 0 bases, with 10 bases sitting between them. CDR3 in amino acids: CASSLSGPGAKNIQYF. CDR3 bases: TGTGCCAGCAGTTTATCAGGGCCGGGAGCCAAAAACATTCAGTACTTC.

This clone was recorded once. The chain uses TRBV5-1 and TRBJ1-5; maybe TRBD1 (5 bases). The CDR3 totals 15 residues. V was trimmed by 0 bases and J by 0 bases, leaving 7 bases between them. Germline V gives CDR1 SGHRS, CDR2 YFSETQ. CDR3 amino acids: CASSLGQSSNQPQHF. CDR3 DNA sequence: TGCGCCAGCAGCTTGGGACAGAGTAGCAATCAGCCCCAGCATTTT.

The chain combines TRBV29-1 with TRBJ1-2, with D tentatively TRBD1 (6 bases). Trimming left V 5 bases short and J 6 bases short, with 22 bases between. The CDR3 sequence is 15 residues long. The germline CDR1 and CDR2 sequences are SQVTM and ANQGSEA. The CDR3 here is CSVQVRGGYGDGYTF. CDR3 nucleotides: TGCAGCGTTCAGGTCAGGGGAGGCTATGGGGATGGCTACACCTTC.

The CDR3 loop is CASSYALAGDPYEQYV. The CDR3 nucleotides read TGTGCCAGCAGTTACGCCCTAGCGGGGGACCCCTACGAGCAGTACGTC. The chain links TRBV6-6 to TRBJ2-7; 10 bases line up with TRBD2. With V trimmed by 2 bases and J by 2 bases, 6 bases remained unmatched. Germline CDR1 is MNHNY and CDR2 is SVGAGI (reference sequence). The CDR3 has 16 amino acids.

This sequence joins TRBV28 and TRBJ1-3; 8 nucleotides align to TRBD1. The CDR3 totals 15 residues. CDR1 MDHEN and CDR2 SYDVKM come from the germline V gene. The V segment lost 6 bases and the J segment 0 bases; nucleotides outside the gene matches: 4. As DNA, the CDR3 is TGTGCCAGCAGGCTACAGGGGGGCTCTGGAAACACCATATATTTT. Protein: CASRLQGGSGNTIYF.

This clone was seen a few times. The chain recombines TRBV11-2 with TRBJ2-1; 10 nucleotides line up with TRBD2. The germline gives CDR1 SGHAT, CDR2 FQNNGV. V shed 4 bases and J 3 bases; nucleotides not matched to a gene: 15. This CDR3 region has 19 residues. The chain's CDR3 is CASSWALAGVELNYNEQFF. The CDR3 nucleotides read TGTGCCAGCAGCTGGGCTCTAGCGGGGGTAGAACTCAACTACAATGAGCAGTTCTTC.

The rearrangement joins TRBV7-6 to TRBJ2-7; the match to TRBD2 covers 14 bases. The germline V gene encodes CDR1 SGHVS and CDR2 FNYEAQ. Trimming cost V 5 bases and J 1 base; bases outside gene matches: 10. CDR3 size: 18 residues. CDR3 sequence (DNA): TGTGCCAGCAGCCCCGGGACTAGCGGGAGTTGGGTATCCTACGAGCAGTACTTC. Amino acid sequence: CASSPGTSGSWVSYEQYF.

V usage is TRBV6-5 and J usage is TRBJ1-2; 11 bases are shared with TRBD1. In germline, CDR1 is MNHEY, CDR2 SVGAGI. V shed 6 bases, J shed 8 bases, and the junction held 5 bases outside the gene matches. This CDR3 contains 13 residues. The CDR3 nucleotides are TGTGCCAGCAGCTTGGACAGGGGGCTAGGCTACACCTTC. Residues: CASSLDRGLGYTF.

The chain carries TRBV11-2 and TRBJ1-1; D might be TRBD1 (6 bases). V was pared by 5 bases and J by 4 bases, with 11 bases between. The CDR3 runs to 13 residues. Per germline, CDR1 SGHAT and CDR2 FQNNGV. In DNA form, the CDR3 reads TGTGCCAGCAGCCCAATGGACAGCACTGAAGCTTTCTTT. It is translated as CASSPMDSTEAFF.

J is TRBJ1-1 and V is TRBV24-1; 7 bases fit TRBD1. V shed 12 bases and J 1 base; nucleotides not matched to a gene: 1. The CDR3 has 11 amino acids. CDR1 is KGHDR and CDR2 is SFDVKD in the germline V gene. The CDR3 protein is CAAGGNTEAFF. The CDR3 DNA follows: TGTGCCGCAGGGGGGAACACTGAAGCTTTCTTT.

The chain uses TRBV28 and TRBJ2-3; D uncertain. V dropped 2 bases and J dropped 6 bases, with 12 bases sitting between them. Germline lookup yields CDR1 MDHEN and CDR2 SYDVKM. The CDR3 has 14 amino acids. The CDR3 sequence is CASSLPGPRDTQYF. The DNA for the CDR3 is TGTGCCAGCAGTTTACCGGGCCCCCGGGATACGCAGTATTTT.

This chain joins TRBV27 and TRBJ2-3; 11 bases line up with TRBD2. Germline V gene data show CDR1 as MNHEY and CDR2 as SMNVEV (reference sequence). J lost 0 bases, V lost 2 bases, and 1 base had no gene match. This CDR3 contains 16 residues. The CDR3 DNA sequence: TGTGCCAGCAGTTTACTAGCGGGGGGCAGCACAGATACGCAGTATTTT. Translated: CASSLLAGGSTDTQYF.

The V call is TRBV5-6, the J call TRBJ2-1; unclear D gene. Trimming removed 2 bases from V and 9 bases from J, with 9 bases in between. The CDR3 runs 12 residues. Germline-derived CDR1 and CDR2 are SGHDT and YYEEEE. The CDR3, as DNA: TGTGCCAGCAGCTTTCGACTCCTTGAGCAGTTCTTC. Protein product: CASSFRLLEQFF.

In DNA, the CDR3 is TGCGCCAGCAGAACCTCAGGGGGCCCCTACAATGAGCAGTTCTTC. Amino acids: CASRTSGGPYNEQFF. The chain combines TRBV5-1 with TRBJ2-1, with 8 bases identical to TRBD1. This CDR3 contains 15 residues. After removal of 5 bases from V and 2 bases from J, the junction contained 6 bases not matched to a gene. The germline V gene has CDR1 SGHRS and CDR2 YFSETQ.

The CDR3 loop is CASSGTPQETQYF. The DNA of the CDR3 is TGCGCCAGCAGCGGGACTCCCCAAGAGACCCAGTACTTC. The gene calls are TRBV10-1 and TRBJ2-5; a weak D match, TRBD2 (6 bases). Looked up from germline, CDR1 is WNHNN and CDR2 is SYGVQD (reference sequence). CDR3 length equals 13 residues. The V and J ends lost 6 bases and 1 base respectively, with 9 bases between them.

The chain links TRBV5-1 to TRBJ2-5; TRBD1 might be the D (5 bases). V was trimmed by 0 bases and J by 5 bases, leaving 14 bases between them. The V gene's germline CDR1 is SGHRS and CDR2 YFSETQ. The CDR3 is 15 residues long. In DNA form, the CDR3 reads TGCGCCAGCAGCTTGGAAGCAGGGCGTACGGAGACCCAGTACTTC. Amino acid sequence: CASSLEAGRTETQYF. Full variable domain (missing parts from reference TRBV5-1 and TRBJ2-5): KAGVTQTPRYLIKTRGQQVTLSCSPISGHRSVSWYQQTPGQGLQFLFEYFSETQRNKGNFPGRFSGRQFSNSRSEMNVSTLELGDSALYLCASSLEAGRTETQYFGPGTRLLVL.

The chain employs TRBV6-1 and TRBJ1-5; TRBD1 agrees at 7 bases. Germline loops: CDR1 MNHNS, CDR2 SASEGT. This CDR3 spans 16 amino acids. After removal of 0 bases from V and 2 bases from J, the junction contained 4 bases not matched to a gene. The CDR3 nucleotides read TGTGCCAGCAGTGAAGCGCTTACAGGGGGCAATCAGCCCCAGCATTTT. Translating it yields CASSEALTGGNQPQHF.